This T cell receptor (beta chain) is drawn from a study of OX40 agonist ivuxolimab in advanced cancers. The CDR3 has 16 amino acids. CDR1 and CDR2 from the germline V gene are MGHRA and YSYEKL. V lost 1 base to trimming and J lost 7 bases; unmatched junction nucleotides: 6. TCRdb keeps only in-frame clones here, not all; method: immunoSEQ multiplex PCR. The data hold tens of thousands of clones, with 90% to 95% observed a single time. This clonotype originated in an adult with an advanced solid tumor such as melanoma, head and neck, liver or kidney cancer. This chain uses TRBV4-1 with TRBJ2-2, with 10 bases lining up with TRBD2. Material: CD4+ or CD8+ T cells sorted from blood, obtained in a trial of the OX40 agonist ivuxolimab. The CDR3 coding sequence is TGCGCCAGCAGCCAAGCAGCGGGAGGGCTTGTCGGGGAGCTGTTTTTT. Its translation: CASSQAAGGLVGELFF.